This section outlines one TCR beta chain sequence together with its context. Per the germline V gene, CDR1 is SGHVS and CDR2 is FNYEAQ. This CDR3 spans 13 amino acids. The V gene end was trimmed by 4 bases and the J gene end by 5 bases; junction bases not matched to a gene: 3. Amplification used 60 Vbeta primers and 13 Jbeta primers. Sequencing used immunoSEQ multiplex PCR; TCRdb keeps in-frame clones, though not all of them. The repertoire holds about 200,000 clones, with around nine tenths as singletons. This record belongs to a study of cytomegalovirus exposure and HLA in healthy donors. Across the study: In a previous analysis, some 110 million unique TCR beta sequences were found from 150 million to 200 million T cells.

This sequence joins TRBV7-6 and TRBJ2-3, with TRBD1 matching over 7 bases. The material sequenced was PBMCs. The TCR sequence derives from a woman under 30 in good health and CMV-seronegative. The DNA of the CDR3 is TGTGCCAGCAGCTCTGACAGGGAAGATACGCAGTATTTT. Encoded protein: CASSSDREDTQYF.